This T cell receptor beta chain was found in a study of T cell changes during pregnancy in multiple sclerosis. The length of the CDR3 is 15 residues. The V end lost 3 bases, the J end lost 8 bases, and 19 bases lay between the germline ends. Germline CDR1 is SGDLS and CDR2 is YYNGEE. The protocol was immunoSEQ multiplex PCR, while the TCRdb copy is restricted to in-frame clones and leaves out a portion. The table includes tens of thousands of clones, 80% to 90% detected once. The sample was CD4+ T cells from peripheral blood mononuclear cells, taken in the first trimester of pregnancy. This clonotype was obtained from a female donor with multiple sclerosis, enrolled in a pregnancy study. This chain uses TRBV9 with TRBJ2-3; possible D gene TRBD2, 6 bases. The chain's CDR3 is CASSGEASALSTQYF. The CDR3 nucleotides are TGTGCCAGCAGCGGGGAGGCTAGCGCTCTCTCTACGCAGTATTTT.